A selection of T cell receptor beta chains follows, all from one sample in a study of cytomegalovirus exposure and HLA in healthy donors. The method was immunoSEQ multiplex PCR; TCRdb's version includes in-frame clones alone and lacks a portion of them. The sample has fewer than 200,000 clones, less than 80% seen once. The sequenced sample consisted of PBMCs. The receptors here all came from a female donor in good health and CMV-seronegative. Each CDR3 is given with its conserved first and last residue. The D gene is left open where the match is weak. Only some rows state a clone size, as once, few, many or a class for expanded clones.

CDR3 DNA,CDR3 protein,V gene,D gene,J gene,clone size,CDR3 length
TGTGCCAGCAGCAACTCGGACAGTCGCTATGGCTACACCTTC,CASSNSDSRYGYTF,TRBV28,NA,TRBJ1-2,NA,14
TGTGCCAGCAGCTTGTGGGGGTTGGGGACAGTTTCCTACGAGCAGTACTTC,CASSLWGLGTVSYEQYF,TRBV5-6,TRBD1,TRBJ2-7,NA,17
TGTGCCAGCAGCCCCTACGCGTTGACAGGGGGTATGGAAAAACTGTTTTTT,CASSPYALTGGMEKLFF,TRBV7-3,TRBD1,TRBJ1-4,NA,17
TGTGCCAGCAGCCCCCGAGAGGTCCCCCAGCCCCAGCATTTT,CASSPREVPQPQHF,TRBV9,NA,TRBJ1-5,NA,14
TGTGCCAGCAGGGGGACTAGCGGATACAATGAGCAGTTCTTC,CASRGTSGYNEQFF,TRBV2,TRBD2,TRBJ2-1,once,14
TGTGCCAGCAGCTTGGACAGAACTAACTATGGCTACACCTTC,CASSLDRTNYGYTF,TRBV5-4,NA,TRBJ1-2,NA,14
TGTGCCAGCAGCTTAGGGGCACAGAACACCGGGGAGCTGTTTTTT,CASSLGAQNTGELFF,TRBV7-2,NA,TRBJ2-2,NA,15
TGCGCCAGTTCAATAGCGGGGGCCCCGAATACGCAGTATTTT,CASSIAGAPNTQYF,TRBV4-3,TRBD2,TRBJ2-3,NA,14
TGTGCCAGCAGCCCCACTAGCGCACCAGGGGCCCAGTACTTC,CASSPTSAPGAQYF,TRBV5-6,NA,TRBJ2-5,NA,14
TGTGCCAGCAGCCAAGGACAGGCCCCAAATAATGAGCAGTTCTTC,CASSQGQAPNNEQFF,TRBV5-6,TRBD1,TRBJ2-1,once,15
TGTGCCAGCACTCGGGAGTACGAGCAGTACTTC,CASTREYEQYF,TRBV7-9,NA,TRBJ2-7,NA,11
TGCGCCAGCAGCCAAGGCTCTTACAGCGGGAGTTTGACGCAGTATTTT,CASSQGSYSGSLTQYF,TRBV4-1,TRBD2,TRBJ2-3,NA,16
TGTGCCAGCAGGGACACAGGGGGCGCAGACTATGGCTACACCTTC,CASRDTGGADYGYTF,TRBV6-5,TRBD1,TRBJ1-2,NA,15
TGTGCCAGCAGTATCAGGACAGGGAATGGCTACACCTTC,CASSIRTGNGYTF,TRBV28,TRBD1,TRBJ1-2,NA,13
TGTGCCAGCAGTGAGGCAGGGTTGGTAGCTGGGGCCAACGTCCTGACTTTC,CASSEAGLVAGANVLTF,TRBV2,NA,TRBJ2-6,few,17
TGTGCCAGCAGGACAGGCCTTCATCCTCATCAGCCCCAGCATTTT,CASRTGLHPHQPQHF,TRBV6-5,NA,TRBJ1-5,NA,15
TGTGCTAGTGGTTTGGCCAGGAGGGAACTGTTTTTT,CASGLARRELFF,TRBV12-5,NA,TRBJ1-4,NA,12
TGTGCCAGCAGCTTAGCGCGGCAGCTTGGGGCCAACGGCCTGACTTTC,CASSLARQLGANGLTF,TRBV7-9,NA,TRBJ2-6,once,16
TGTGCCAGCAGTCCGCCGGGACAGGGTGACACTGAAGCTTTCTTT,CASSPPGQGDTEAFF,TRBV27,TRBD1,TRBJ1-1,NA,15
TGTGCCAGCTCACCAGGGGCAGGATCACCCCTCCACTTT,CASSPGAGSPLHF,TRBV18,NA,TRBJ1-6,few,13
TGTGCCAGCAGCCAACCCCCAGGGGTACTGTACTTC,CASSQPPGVLYF,TRBV5-6,NA,TRBJ2-7,NA,12
TGTGCTAGTGGGTCCGGGACACATTACACCGGGGAGCTGTTTTTT,CASGSGTHYTGELFF,TRBV12-5,NA,TRBJ2-2,few,15
TGTGCCAGCAGTTCCACTCCTACCTCCACCTACGAGCAGTACTTC,CASSSTPTSTYEQYF,TRBV27,NA,TRBJ2-7,NA,15
TGTGCCAGCAGCCAGGAACAGGGGGAGATCCAAGAGACCCAGTACTTC,CASSQEQGEIQETQYF,TRBV5-6,TRBD1,TRBJ2-5,NA,16
TGCGCCAGCAGCCCACGAGATCGGGGAGGAAATGAGCAGTTCTTC,CASSPRDRGGNEQFF,TRBV5-1,NA,TRBJ2-1,once,15
TGTGCCAGCAGCTTGGTAGCGAGCATGGATACGCAGTATTTT,CASSLVASMDTQYF,TRBV5-4,NA,TRBJ2-3,NA,14
TGTGCCAGCAGTAGCTACTACGAGCAGTACTTC,CASSSYYEQYF,TRBV28,NA,TRBJ2-7,NA,11
TGTGCCAGCAGCCTGGCTGCTAGCGGGAGTTTAAATGAGCAGTTCTTC,CASSLAASGSLNEQFF,TRBV5-4,TRBD2,TRBJ2-1,NA,16
TGTGCCAGCAGCCCGGGGGGGGCGAACACTGAAGCTTTCTTT,CASSPGGANTEAFF,TRBV5-4,NA,TRBJ1-1,NA,14
TGTGCCAGCAGCGTGACAGGGACGGCCAAAAACATTCAGTACTTC,CASSVTGTAKNIQYF,TRBV7-9,TRBD1,TRBJ2-4,few,15
TGTGCCAGCAGTTTGGGCCCTAGCACCTACGAGCAGTACTTC,CASSLGPSTYEQYF,TRBV28,NA,TRBJ2-7,NA,14
TGTGCCAGCAGCTTGAGCCAGGGAGGGACAATGAGCATGGGGGGCTACACCTTC,CASSLSQGGTMSMGGYTF,TRBV5-4,NA,TRBJ1-2,NA,18
TGCGCCAGCAGCCGGAAGGAGAGCGATGGCTACACCTTC,CASSRKESDGYTF,TRBV5-1,NA,TRBJ1-2,NA,13
TGTGCCAGCAGTCAGGGTGGTGACGTTCACGAGCAGTACTTC,CASSQGGDVHEQYF,TRBV28,NA,TRBJ2-7,NA,14
TGTGCCAGCAGCCTCTACCGGGACAGGGGGACCAATAACTATGGCTACACCTTC,CASSLYRDRGTNNYGYTF,TRBV11-2,TRBD1,TRBJ1-2,NA,18
TGTGCCAGCAGCCGCGGGGCGGGACTAGGGTGGGATACGCAGTATTTT,CASSRGAGLGWDTQYF,TRBV7-2,TRBD2,TRBJ2-3,NA,16
TGTGCCAGCTCCCGTGACGCTTACCCCCGGGGGACTGAAGCTTTCTTT,CASSRDAYPRGTEAFF,TRBV18,NA,TRBJ1-1,NA,16
TGTGCCAGCAGCTTAGACAGGGGGGACTATGGCTACACCTTC,CASSLDRGDYGYTF,TRBV7-2,TRBD1,TRBJ1-2,NA,14
TGCGCCAGCAGCCACTCCCGGAGGACAGTAGAAGAGACCCAGTACTTC,CASSHSRRTVEETQYF,TRBV4-1,NA,TRBJ2-5,NA,16
TGCAGTGCTAGCGACGGCGGCACCATATATTTT,CSASDGGTIYF,TRBV20-1,NA,TRBJ1-3,NA,11
TGTGCCAGCAGCTTACAGGGGGCGCGATATTCACCCCTCCACTTT,CASSLQGARYSPLHF,TRBV11-2,TRBD1,TRBJ1-6,NA,15
TGTGCCAGTAGTTCAGGGTGGTCGAGCTACGAGCAGTACTTC,CASSSGWSSYEQYF,TRBV19,NA,TRBJ2-7,NA,14
TGTGCCATCGGCGGGCAGACCCAAGAGACCCAGTACTTC,CAIGGQTQETQYF,TRBV7-9,NA,TRBJ2-5,NA,13
TGCGCCAGCAGCGGGACAGGGGGTTACACGAACACCGGGGAGCTGTTTTTT,CASSGTGGYTNTGELFF,TRBV5-1,TRBD1,TRBJ2-2,NA,17
TGCGCCAGCAGCCAATCAGTAAGGGGACAGGGGCTCTACGAGCAGTACTTC,CASSQSVRGQGLYEQYF,TRBV4-3,TRBD1,TRBJ2-7,NA,17
TGTGCCAGCAGCTTAGCTGATAGTTACGAGCAGTACTTC,CASSLADSYEQYF,TRBV7-9,NA,TRBJ2-7,NA,13
TGTGCCAGCAGTCGCGATTCAGGGGGCCAATATGGCTACACCTTC,CASSRDSGGQYGYTF,TRBV2,TRBD1,TRBJ1-2,NA,15